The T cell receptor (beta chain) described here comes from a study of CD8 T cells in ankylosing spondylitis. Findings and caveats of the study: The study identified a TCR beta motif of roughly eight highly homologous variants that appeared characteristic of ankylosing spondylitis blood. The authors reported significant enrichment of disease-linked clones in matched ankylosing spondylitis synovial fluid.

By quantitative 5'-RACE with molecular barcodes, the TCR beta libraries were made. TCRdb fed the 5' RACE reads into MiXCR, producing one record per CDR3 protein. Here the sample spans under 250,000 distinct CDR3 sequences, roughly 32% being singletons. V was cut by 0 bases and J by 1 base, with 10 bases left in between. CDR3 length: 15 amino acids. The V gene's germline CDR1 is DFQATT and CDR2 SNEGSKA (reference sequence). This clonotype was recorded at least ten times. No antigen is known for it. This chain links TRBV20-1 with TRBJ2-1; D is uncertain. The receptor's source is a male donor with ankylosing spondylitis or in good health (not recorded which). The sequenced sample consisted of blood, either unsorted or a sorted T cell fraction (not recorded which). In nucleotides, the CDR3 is TGCAGTGCTAGAGACCAGGCCCGGTCCTACAATGAGCAGTTCTTC. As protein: CSARDQARSYNEQFF.